This TCR beta chain originates from a study of T cells in Graves' hyperthyroidism and ophthalmopathy (dated by TCRdb to about 2019). For the study in its entirety: Peripheral blood samples were taken at initial diagnosis, before any treatment was given. To identify distinguishing TCR V-J signatures, a discovery cohort of about a hundred patients was used, comprising fewer than 45 with Graves' ophthalmopathy and 55 to 65 with stable Graves' hyperthyroidism. Prospective prediction of ophthalmopathy was tested in an independent validation cohort consisting of 18 to 20 hyperthyroidism patients and 15 to 17 patients who later progressed to ophthalmopathy. The 100 or so discovery patients were divided at random into training and test sets in a 7:3 ratio. In roughly six Graves' hyperthyroidism patients, the study also compared T-cell repertoires from thyroid tissue with T-cell repertoires from blood. After sampling, hyperthyroidism patients received methimazole starting at 30 mg daily, and ophthalmopathy patients received high-dose intravenous methylprednisolone. The paper describes TCR Vbeta CDR3 sequencing of 120 to 150 peripheral blood samples, made up of around 41 ophthalmopathy patients, around 78 hyperthyroidism patients and roughly 17 progressor patients. Results and caveats for the whole study, not just this receptor: Most expanded thyroid clonotypes (frequency above 0.001) were also found in blood, which suggests that blood repertoires may mirror thyroid immune responses. Sample size was not statistically predetermined, and blinding of investigators to group allocation was not performed. Ophthalmopathy was separated from stable hyperthyroidism by a 13 V-J signature model, with about 88% sensitivity and roughly 81% specificity obtained in cross-validation and 80%/75% obtained in testing. In validation, the model predicted progression to ophthalmopathy with 55% to 71% sensitivity and roughly 72% specificity, a median of 6.5 months before onset.

This clonotype occurred a few times. This receptor's antigen is unknown. Base qualities are missing; no much larger clone stands one base away. Trimming takes 3 bases from V and 4 bases from J, and the germline ends sit 10 bases apart. The CDR3 goes from the cysteine to the phenylalanine over 13 residues. Just the 39-base CDR3 DNA is kept, in frame starting at base 1. CDR1 and CDR2, per the germline V gene (reference sequence), are DFQATT and SNEGSKA. The TCR beta CDR3 regions were amplified from the RNA transcripts. For the first round of RT-PCR on the TCR CDR3, the HTBI primer set was used together with the Qiagen OneStep RT-PCR kit. A second multiplex PCR round built the libraries, followed by size selection and purification. The libraries were sequenced on an Illumina HiSeq2000 using paired-end 100 bp reads. Processing in the source paper ran as follows. SOAPnuke was used to process the raw data, with reads discarded if the reads contained adapters or uncalled bases, had a mean Phred below 15, or lacked an exact constant-primer or identifier match. High-quality paired reads were merged with COPE v1.2.5, and unique nucleotide sequences were defined as clonotypes. MiTCR v1.1 was used to align clonotypes to the IMGT TRBV, TRBD and TRBJ reference segments. Analysis was restricted to V-J combinations with a frequency above 0.0001, which covered just over 98% of repertoires. A TCS score was defined as the ratio between F50 (clonal expansion) and ExV (chaos), using BLOSUM62-based TCRdist between CDR3 peptides within each V-J. Welch's t-statistics and random forest reduced roughly 540 V-J features to 13, which were used in a naive Bayes classifier (R e1071). TCRdb ran its own pipeline on the public reads, namely fastp trimming at Q25 and MiXCR clone calling, and kept in-frame beta chains. CDR3 protein duplicates are merged, each entry listing the most common genes and DNA. TCRdb assigned the V and J calls; the authors' analysis was not used. This sample gives some 510,000 distinct CDR3 sequences in total; around 21% of them show up just once. About 25% of the sample lies in the top ten.

Stable Graves' hyperthyroidism was defined as no progression to ophthalmopathy during 18 months of follow-up. Hyperthyroidism patients were newly diagnosed, had a disease duration of under 2 months, and were aged 18 to 65 years. The study excluded patients with uncontrolled infections, other autoimmune diseases, pregnancy or lactation. Clinical symptoms, serum thyroxine and TRAb, thyroid ultrasound, and orbital computed tomography formed the basis for the diagnoses. PBMCs were isolated from more than 9 ml of fresh peripheral blood by Ficoll-Paque density gradient centrifugation. Total RNA was extracted with Trizol reagent, and quality was checked on an Agilent 2100 Bioanalyzer.

The source of this sequence is a man between 18 and 29 years old with Graves' hyperthyroidism. The chain was built from TRBV20-1 and TRBJ1-5, with the D segment identity uncertain. Sequencing was performed on blood. The DNA sequence reads TGCAGTGCTAGGACTTTAGTAAATCAGCCCCAGCATTTT. Its coded protein is CSARTLVNQPQHF.